This entry features one T cell receptor beta chain sequence. A read error may account for a junction end that differs from germline. The data originate from a study of blood T cells in healthy people across ages. The CDR3 contains 14 residues. CDR1 and CDR2 from the germline V gene are SQVTM and ANQGSEA. Alongside a J-beta primer mix, a sample-barcoded 5' primer served in a second PCR lasting about 7 to 12 cycles. TCRdb fed the 5' RACE reads into MiXCR, producing one record per CDR3 protein. The table includes hundreds of thousands of distinct CDR3 sequences, roughly 25% detected once. A further study also used this sample, focusing on T cells of mothers and their children. That work states: A few mothers and their six children, all healthy Caucasians, donated.

The chain links TRBV29-1 to TRBJ2-2, with TRBD1 identical over 7 bases. Sequencing used blood. The sequence derives from a boy between 5 and 17 years old in good health. CDR3 nucleotide sequence: TGCAGCGTTTCTCAGACAGGGAACGCCGGGGAGCTGTTTTTT. Its translation is CSVSQTGNAGELFF.